This entry describes one T cell receptor (beta chain). No antigen is known for it. No qualities accompany the bases; no much larger clone lies one base away. The library was made by the immunoSEQ multiplex PCR assay. TCRdb took this table from immuneACCESS and kept in-frame rearrangements with V and J called. Such tables lack part of the clones; where checked against another copy, unresolved V genes explain under half of the gap, and the rest is unexplained. The sample contains fewer than 85,000 clones, around nine tenths of them found a single time. In total, the top ten clones hold 0.41% of the sample. The data stem from a study of technical replicates of blood from several donors (dated by TCRdb to 2016 to 2017). CDR3 length: 15 amino acids, cysteine to phenylalanine. The retained sequence is limited to the CDR3, 45 bases, with the frame set at the first base. The germline V gene supplies CDR1 ENHRY and CDR2 SYGVKD. V loses 7 bases, J loses 4 bases, and the germline ends lie 16 bases apart.

The sample comprised T cells isolated from PBMCs. The chain employs TRBV10-3 and TRBJ1-4, and perhaps TRBD1 as D gene, on 6 matching bases. This TCR came from a human donor in good health. The sequenced DNA: TGTGCCATCAAGAAGCACAGGGACCATAATGAAAAACTGTTTTTT. It codes for CAIKKHRDHNEKLFF.